These 16 T cell receptor beta chains came from one sample sequenced in a study of blood T cell repertoires in COVID-19. Sequencing used immunoSEQ multiplex PCR; TCRdb keeps in-frame clones, though not all of them. The profile shows 490,000 or so clones, approximately 90% of them singletons. The sequenced sample consisted of PBMCs or T cells enriched from blood (not recorded which). The receptors originated from a woman aged 55-69 years who had recovered from COVID-19.

This chain connects TRBV29-1 to TRBJ2-1, with TRBD2 matching over 10 bases. Looked up from germline, CDR1 is SQVTM and CDR2 is ANQGSEA. The CDR3 covers 14 residues. With 2 bases clipped from V and 7 bases from J, the junction kept 5 bases outside the gene matches. CDR3 loop: CSVEKRGGMNEQFF. The CDR3 DNA follows: TGCAGCGTTGAAAAGCGGGGGGGCATGAATGAGCAGTTCTTC.

CDR3 sequence reads: CASTFGGTAYGYTF. CDR3 nucleotide sequence: TGTGCCAGCACCTTTGGGGGGACAGCCTATGGCTACACCTTC. This sequence joins TRBV28 and TRBJ1-2; 7 bases are shared with TRBD1. Germline V gene sequence: CDR1 MDHEN, CDR2 SYDVKM. The CDR3 consists of 14 residues. The V and J ends lost 7 bases and 4 bases, in that order; junction bases with no gene match: 9.

The chain employs TRBV6-5 and TRBJ1-1; a weak D match, TRBD1 (5 bases). V was pared by 2 bases and J by 2 bases, with 12 bases between. The germline V gene has CDR1 MNHEY and CDR2 SVGAGI. The CDR3 runs to 15 residues. The CDR3 protein is CASSYDSQTNTEAFF. CDR3 coding DNA: TGTGCCAGCAGTTACGACAGTCAGACCAACACTGAAGCTTTCTTT.

The chain joins TRBV2 to TRBJ2-1; maybe TRBD2 (6 bases). CDR3 length equals 19 residues. Germline V gene data show CDR1 as SNHLY and CDR2 as FYNNEI. Trimming left V 5 bases short and J 4 bases short, with 27 bases between. CDR3 amino acids: CASSTRSMTGTGRYNEQFF. Written as DNA, the CDR3 is TGTGCCAGCAGTACCCGTTCAATGACCGGGACTGGACGATACAATGAGCAGTTCTTC.

This clone was seen only a few times. The V call is TRBV5-6, the J call TRBJ1-6; possible D gene TRBD1, 5 bases. The CDR3 length is 12 residues. Germline CDR1 and CDR2: SGHDT and YYEEEE. V was cut by 4 bases and J by 8 bases, with 7 bases left in between. Written as DNA, the CDR3 is TGTGCCAGCAGCGACAGAGATTCACCCCTCCACTTT. It specifies CASSDRDSPLHF. Looking up the rest from reference TRBV5-6 and TRBJ1-6 gives the full variable domain: DAGVTQSPTHLIKTRGQQVTLRCSPKSGHDTVSWYQQALGQGPQFIFQYYEEEERQRGNFPDRFSGHQFPNYSSELNVNALLLGDSALYLCASSDRDSPLHFGNGTRLTVT.

The chain is built from TRBV14 and TRBJ2-7; 10 positions match TRBD1. Germline V gene lookup returns CDR1 SGHDN and CDR2 FVKESK. V trimming: 4 bases; J trimming: 7 bases; junction bases outside the gene matches: 10. This CDR3 is built from 15 residues. The CDR3 loop reads CASSRAGTGAGEQYF. The DNA of the CDR3 is TGTGCCAGCAGCCGGGCCGGGACAGGGGCTGGAGAGCAGTACTTC.

The chain combines TRBV5-1 with TRBJ2-3; a weak D match, TRBD2 (6 bases). Germline V gene sequence: CDR1 SGHRS, CDR2 YFSETQ. The CDR3 spans 14 residues. V was cut by 0 bases and J by 5 bases, with 10 bases left in between. The CDR3 region is CASSLEGSGDTQYF. The CDR3 nucleotides are TGCGCCAGCAGCTTGGAAGGTAGCGGAGATACGCAGTATTTT.

This chain uses TRBV6-5 with TRBJ1-3; 8 bases are shared with TRBD1. The germline V gene has CDR1 MNHEY and CDR2 SVGAGI. The CDR3 sequence is 14 residues long. Trimming removed 5 bases from V and 1 base from J; junction bases left unmatched: 1. CDR3 region: CASSTGGSGNTIYF. DNA of the CDR3: TGTGCCAGCAGTACAGGGGGATCTGGAAACACCATATATTTT.

This rearrangement joins TRBV5-5 to TRBJ2-7, with 9 nucleotides matching TRBD1. This CDR3 region has 15 residues. Germline loops: CDR1 SGHKS, CDR2 YYEKEE (reference sequence). Unmatched junction bases numbered 7, after V lost 4 bases and J lost 2 bases. The CDR3 nucleotides are TGTGCCAGCAGCCCGAGGACAGGGGTGACCTACGAGCAGTACGTC. Its translation is CASSPRTGVTYEQYV.

The V call is TRBV12-5, the J call TRBJ1-4; D possibly corresponds to TRBD1 (5 bases). This CDR3 spans 16 amino acids. The V and J ends lost 0 bases and 6 bases respectively, with 14 bases between them. In germline, CDR1 is LGHNT, CDR2 FRNRAP. CDR3 residues: CASGLVRAGNHEKLFF. The CDR3 nucleotides read TGTGCTAGTGGTTTGGTACGGGCAGGGAACCATGAAAAACTGTTTTTT.

This chain uses TRBV5-1 with TRBJ2-5; 15 nucleotides match TRBD2. V lost 3 bases, J lost 5 bases, and 8 bases stayed unmatched. The CDR3 spans 17 residues. Germline V gene sequence: CDR1 SGHRS, CDR2 YFSETQ. CDR3 nucleotide sequence: TGCGCCAGCAGCTCCGGACTAGCGGGGGGGCCAGTGGAGACCCAGTACTTC. It yields the protein CASSSGLAGGPVETQYF.

The chain combines TRBV2 with TRBJ2-2; tentative D call: TRBD1 (5 bases). This CDR3 has 16 residues. The V gene's germline CDR1 is SNHLY and CDR2 FYNNEI. The ends were cut back, 8 bases at V and 6 bases at J, with 22 bases in the middle. The CDR3 spells CASGREGRLWAGELFF. In DNA form, the CDR3 reads TGTGCCAGCGGCAGGGAAGGAAGGCTGTGGGCCGGGGAGCTGTTTTTT. Complete variable domain (other parts from reference TRBV2 and TRBJ2-2): EPEVTQTPSHQVTQMGQEVILRCVPISNHLYFYWYRQILGQKVEFLVSFYNNEISEKSEIFDDQFSVERPDGSNFTLKIRSTKLEDSAMYFCASGREGRLWAGELFFGEGSRLTVL.

V and J are TRBV5-1 and TRBJ2-5; no clear D. The germline CDR1 and CDR2 sequences are SGHRS and YFSETQ. The CDR3 runs to 14 residues. Trimming cost V 1 base and J 2 bases, with 9 bases left between them. As DNA, the CDR3 is TGCGCCAGCAGCTTGAATACCGGGCAAGAGACCCAGTACTTC. This gives the protein CASSLNTGQETQYF.

This chain links TRBV4-1 with TRBJ1-3; TRBD1 matches at 7 bases. CDR1 and CDR2 from the germline V gene are MGHRA and YSYEKL. J lost 0 bases, V lost 2 bases, and 10 bases had no gene match. This CDR3 comprises 18 residues. Here the CDR3 reads CASSQLPDRLVSGNTIYF. Here the CDR3 DNA reads TGCGCCAGCAGCCAACTCCCGGACAGGCTAGTCTCTGGAAACACCATATATTTT.

V gene TRBV27 combines with J gene TRBJ2-6; D uncertain. CDR1 and CDR2 from the germline V gene are MNHEY and SMNVEV (reference sequence). Trimming cost V 8 bases and J 3 bases, with 8 bases left between them. The CDR3 totals 13 residues. In DNA, the CDR3 is TGTGCCAGCCAGGCCTTTGGGGCCAACGTCCTGACTTTC. Its protein is CASQAFGANVLTF.

The chain employs TRBV7-2 and TRBJ2-1, with TRBD2 identical over 11 bases. The junction had 4 bases not matched to a gene; V was cut back by 1 base and J by 8 bases. The CDR3 spans 15 residues. CDR1 is SGHTA, CDR2 FQGNSA, per germline. CDR3 amino acids: CASSLGSGGAYEQFF. The CDR3 DNA reads as TGTGCCAGCAGCTTAGGTAGCGGGGGGGCGTATGAGCAGTTCTTC.